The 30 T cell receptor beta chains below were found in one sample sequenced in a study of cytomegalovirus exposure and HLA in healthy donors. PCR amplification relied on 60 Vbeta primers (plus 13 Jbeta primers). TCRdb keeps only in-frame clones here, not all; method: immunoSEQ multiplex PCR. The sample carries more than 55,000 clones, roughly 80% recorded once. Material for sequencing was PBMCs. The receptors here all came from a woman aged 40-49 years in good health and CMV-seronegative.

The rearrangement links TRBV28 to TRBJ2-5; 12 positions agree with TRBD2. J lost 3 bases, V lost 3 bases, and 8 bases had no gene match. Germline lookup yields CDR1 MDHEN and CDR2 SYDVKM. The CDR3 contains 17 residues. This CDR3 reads CASSLDLTSGSKETQYF. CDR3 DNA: TGTGCCAGCAGTTTGGATTTGACTAGCGGGAGTAAAGAGACCCAGTACTTC.

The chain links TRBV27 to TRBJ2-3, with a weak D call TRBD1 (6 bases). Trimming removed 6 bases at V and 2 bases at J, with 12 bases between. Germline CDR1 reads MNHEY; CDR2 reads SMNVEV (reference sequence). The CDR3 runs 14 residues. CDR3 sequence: CASRMGQTTDTQYF. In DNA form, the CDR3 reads TGTGCCAGCAGGATGGGACAAACCACAGATACGCAGTATTTT.

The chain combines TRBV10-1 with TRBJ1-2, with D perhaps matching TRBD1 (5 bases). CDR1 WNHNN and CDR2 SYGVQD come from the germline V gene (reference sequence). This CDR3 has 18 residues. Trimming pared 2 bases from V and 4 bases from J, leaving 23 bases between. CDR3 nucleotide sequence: TGCGCCAGCAGTGAGGACACTTCAGGGACTATCTCTTGCTATGGCTACACCTTC. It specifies CASSEDTSGTISCYGYTF.

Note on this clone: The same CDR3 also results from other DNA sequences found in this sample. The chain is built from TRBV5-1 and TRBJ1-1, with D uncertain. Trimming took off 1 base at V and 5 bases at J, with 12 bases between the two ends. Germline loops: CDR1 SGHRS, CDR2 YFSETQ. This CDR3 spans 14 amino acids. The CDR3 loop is CASSLNGDRTEAFF. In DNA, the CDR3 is TGCGCCAGCAGCTTGAACGGGGATCGAACTGAAGCTTTCTTT. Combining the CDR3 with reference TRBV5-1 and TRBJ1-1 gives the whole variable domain KAGVTQTPRYLIKTRGQQVTLSCSPISGHRSVSWYQQTPGQGLQFLFEYFSETQRNKGNFPGRFSGRQFSNSRSEMNVSTLELGDSALYLCASSLNGDRTEAFFGQGTRLTVV.

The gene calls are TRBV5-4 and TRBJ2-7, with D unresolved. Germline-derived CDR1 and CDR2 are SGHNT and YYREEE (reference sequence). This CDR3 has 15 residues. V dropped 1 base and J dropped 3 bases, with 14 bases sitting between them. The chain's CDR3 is CASSLSPGVYYEQYF. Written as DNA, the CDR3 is TGTGCCAGCAGCTTGTCCCCGGGTGTGTACTACGAGCAGTACTTC.

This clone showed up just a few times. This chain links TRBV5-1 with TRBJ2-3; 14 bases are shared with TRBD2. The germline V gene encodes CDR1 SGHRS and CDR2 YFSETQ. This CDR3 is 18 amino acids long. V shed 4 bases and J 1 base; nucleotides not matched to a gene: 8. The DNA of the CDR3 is TGCGCCAGCAGCATTTCCGGGACTAGCGGGAGCGGCACAGATACGCAGTATTTT. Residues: CASSISGTSGSGTDTQYF.

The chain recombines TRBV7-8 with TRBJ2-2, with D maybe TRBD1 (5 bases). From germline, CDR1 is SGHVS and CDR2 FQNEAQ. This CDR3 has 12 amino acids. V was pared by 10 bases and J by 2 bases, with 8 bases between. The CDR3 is CAKTENTGELFF. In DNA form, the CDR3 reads TGTGCCAAGACAGAAAACACCGGGGAGCTGTTTTTT.

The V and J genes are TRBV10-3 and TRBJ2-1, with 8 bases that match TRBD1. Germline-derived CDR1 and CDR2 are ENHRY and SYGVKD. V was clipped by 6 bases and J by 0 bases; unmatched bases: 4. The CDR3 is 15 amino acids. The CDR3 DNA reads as TGTGCCATCAGGTCACAGGGGGACTCCTACAATGAGCAGTTCTTC. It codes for CAIRSQGDSYNEQFF.

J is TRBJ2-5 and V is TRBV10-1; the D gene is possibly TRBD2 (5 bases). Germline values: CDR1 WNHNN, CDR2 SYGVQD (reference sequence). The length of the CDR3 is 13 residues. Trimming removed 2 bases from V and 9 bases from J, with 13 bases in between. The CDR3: CASSEEAAGAQYF. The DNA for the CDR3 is TGCGCCAGCAGTGAGGAGGCTGCCGGGGCCCAGTACTTC.

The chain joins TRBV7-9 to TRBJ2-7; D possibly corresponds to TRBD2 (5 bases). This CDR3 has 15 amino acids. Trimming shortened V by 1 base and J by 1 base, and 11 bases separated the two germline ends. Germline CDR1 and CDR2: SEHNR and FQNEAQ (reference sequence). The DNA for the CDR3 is TGTGCCAGCAGCTTAGTTCCTAGCCCGTCCTACGAGCAGTACTTC. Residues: CASSLVPSPSYEQYF.

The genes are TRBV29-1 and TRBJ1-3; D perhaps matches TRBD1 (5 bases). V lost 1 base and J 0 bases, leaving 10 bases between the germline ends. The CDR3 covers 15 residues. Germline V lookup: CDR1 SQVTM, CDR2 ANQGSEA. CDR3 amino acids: CSVEGGVSSGNTIYF. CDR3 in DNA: TGCAGCGTTGAAGGGGGGGTCTCCTCTGGAAACACCATATATTTT.

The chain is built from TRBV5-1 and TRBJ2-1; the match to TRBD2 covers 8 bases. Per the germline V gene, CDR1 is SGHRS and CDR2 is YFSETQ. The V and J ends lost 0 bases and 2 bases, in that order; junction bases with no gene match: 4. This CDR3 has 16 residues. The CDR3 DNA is TGCGCCAGCAGCTTGGACGGGACTAGTCCCTACAATGAGCAGTTCTTC. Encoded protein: CASSLDGTSPYNEQFF.

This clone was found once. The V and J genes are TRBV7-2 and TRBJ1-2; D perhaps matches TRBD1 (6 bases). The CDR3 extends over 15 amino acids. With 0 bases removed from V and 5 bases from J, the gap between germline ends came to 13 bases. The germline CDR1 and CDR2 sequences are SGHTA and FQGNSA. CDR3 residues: CASSLAGAQVYGYTF. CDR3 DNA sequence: TGTGCCAGCAGCTTAGCGGGGGCGCAAGTATATGGCTACACCTTC.

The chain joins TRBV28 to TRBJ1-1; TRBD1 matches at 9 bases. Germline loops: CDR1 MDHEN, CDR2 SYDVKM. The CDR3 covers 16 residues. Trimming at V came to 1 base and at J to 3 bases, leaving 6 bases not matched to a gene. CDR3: CASSLSGTGMDTEAFF. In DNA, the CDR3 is TGTGCCAGCAGTTTATCCGGGACAGGGATGGACACTGAAGCTTTCTTT. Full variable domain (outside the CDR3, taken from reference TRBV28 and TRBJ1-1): DVKVTQSSRYLVKRTGEKVFLECVQDMDHENMFWYRQDPGLGLRLIYFSYDVKMKEKGDIPEGYSVSREKKERFSLILESASTNQTSMYLCASSLSGTGMDTEAFFGQGTRLTVV.

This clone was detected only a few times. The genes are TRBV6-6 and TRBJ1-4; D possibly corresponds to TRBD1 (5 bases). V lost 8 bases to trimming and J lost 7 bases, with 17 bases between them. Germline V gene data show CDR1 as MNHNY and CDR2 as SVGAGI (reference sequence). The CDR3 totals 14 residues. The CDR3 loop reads CASRLGGRREKLFF. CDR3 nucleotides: TGTGCCAGCCGACTGGGGGGGAGACGTGAAAAACTGTTTTTT.

CDR3 sequence (DNA): TGTGCCAGCAGCCCAGACAGGCAGAGCAATCAGCCCCAGCATTTT. Translation: CASSPDRQSNQPQHF. The chain carries TRBV7-8 and TRBJ1-5; D might be TRBD1 (6 bases). This CDR3 spans 15 amino acids. Between the trimmed V and J ends, which lost 5 bases and 1 base, there was a span of 12 bases. Germline values: CDR1 SGHVS, CDR2 FQNEAQ.

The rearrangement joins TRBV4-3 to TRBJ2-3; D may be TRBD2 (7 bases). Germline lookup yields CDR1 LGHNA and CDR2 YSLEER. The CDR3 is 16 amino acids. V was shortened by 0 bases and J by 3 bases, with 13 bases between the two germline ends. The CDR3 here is CASSQEWGGRTDTQYF. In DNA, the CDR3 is TGCGCCAGCAGCCAAGAGTGGGGGGGCCGAACAGATACGCAGTATTTT.

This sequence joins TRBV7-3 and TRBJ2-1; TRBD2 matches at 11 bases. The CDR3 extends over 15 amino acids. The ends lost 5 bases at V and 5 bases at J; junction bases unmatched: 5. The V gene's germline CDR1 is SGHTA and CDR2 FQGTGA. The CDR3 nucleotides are TGTGCCAGCAGCACCCGACTAGCGGGGAACAATGAGCAGTTCTTC. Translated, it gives CASSTRLAGNNEQFF.

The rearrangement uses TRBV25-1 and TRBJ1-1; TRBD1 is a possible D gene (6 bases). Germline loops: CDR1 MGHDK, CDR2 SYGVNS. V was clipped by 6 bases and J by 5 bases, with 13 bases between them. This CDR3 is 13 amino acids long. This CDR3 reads CASRTGGGTEAFF. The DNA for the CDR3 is TGTGCCAGCAGGACAGGTGGCGGGACTGAAGCTTTCTTT.

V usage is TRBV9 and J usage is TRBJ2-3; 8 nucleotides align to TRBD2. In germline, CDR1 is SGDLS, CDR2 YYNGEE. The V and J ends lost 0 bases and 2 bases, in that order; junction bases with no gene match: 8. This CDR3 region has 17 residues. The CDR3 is CASSVVSAGGHTDTQYF. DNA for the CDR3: TGTGCCAGCAGCGTAGTATCCGCGGGAGGTCACACAGATACGCAGTATTTT.

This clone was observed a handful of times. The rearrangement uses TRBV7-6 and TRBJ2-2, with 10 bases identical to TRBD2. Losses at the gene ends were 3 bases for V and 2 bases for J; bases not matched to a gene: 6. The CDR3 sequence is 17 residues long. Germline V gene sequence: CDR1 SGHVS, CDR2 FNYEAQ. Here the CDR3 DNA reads TGTGCCAGCAGCTTGCTAGCGGGAGTCCTTAACACCGGGGAGCTGTTTTTT. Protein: CASSLLAGVLNTGELFF.

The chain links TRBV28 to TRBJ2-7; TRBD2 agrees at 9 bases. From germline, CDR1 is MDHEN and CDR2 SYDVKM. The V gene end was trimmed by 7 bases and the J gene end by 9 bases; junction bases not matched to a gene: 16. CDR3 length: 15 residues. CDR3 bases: TGTGCCAGCACACTAGGCGCTGCGGGAGGGCGAGGGCAGTACTTC. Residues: CASTLGAAGGRGQYF.

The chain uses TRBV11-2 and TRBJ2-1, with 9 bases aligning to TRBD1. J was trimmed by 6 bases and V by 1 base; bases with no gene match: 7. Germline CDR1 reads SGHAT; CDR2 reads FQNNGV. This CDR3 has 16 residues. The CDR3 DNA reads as TGTGCCAGCAGCTTAGGCGGGACAGGGAGGGGCAATGAGCAGTTCTTC. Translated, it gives CASSLGGTGRGNEQFF.

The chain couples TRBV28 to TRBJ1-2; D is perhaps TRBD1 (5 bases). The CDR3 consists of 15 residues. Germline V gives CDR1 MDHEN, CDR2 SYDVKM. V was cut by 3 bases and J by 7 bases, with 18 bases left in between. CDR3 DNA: TGTGCCAGCAGTTTCCCCTCCTGGGGGGGGAGTGGCTACACCTTC. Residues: CASSFPSWGGSGYTF.

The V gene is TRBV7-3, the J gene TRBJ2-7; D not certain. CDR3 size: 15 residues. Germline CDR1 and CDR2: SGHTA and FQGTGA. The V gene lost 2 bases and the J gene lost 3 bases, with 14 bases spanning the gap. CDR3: CASSLGLGEDYEQYF. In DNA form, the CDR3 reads TGTGCCAGCAGCTTAGGGTTAGGAGAGGACTACGAGCAGTACTTC.

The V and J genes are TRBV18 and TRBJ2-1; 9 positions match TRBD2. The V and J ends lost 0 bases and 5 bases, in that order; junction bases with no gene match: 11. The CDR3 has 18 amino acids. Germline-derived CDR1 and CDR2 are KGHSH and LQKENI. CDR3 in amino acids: CASSPPLQGLAGNNEQFF. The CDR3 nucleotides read TGTGCCAGCTCACCACCCCTCCAAGGCCTAGCGGGGAACAATGAGCAGTTCTTC. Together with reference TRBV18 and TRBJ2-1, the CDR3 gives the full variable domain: NAGVMQNPRHLVRRRGQEARLRCSPMKGHSHVYWYRQLPEEGLKFMVYLQKENIIDESGMPKERFSAEFPKEGPSILRIQQVVRGDSAAYFCASSPPLQGLAGNNEQFFGPGTRLTVL.

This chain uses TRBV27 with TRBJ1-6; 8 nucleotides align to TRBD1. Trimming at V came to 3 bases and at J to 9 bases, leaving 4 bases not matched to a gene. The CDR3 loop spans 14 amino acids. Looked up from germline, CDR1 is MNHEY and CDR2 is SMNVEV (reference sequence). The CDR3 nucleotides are TGTGCCAGCAGTTTCGGCAGGGGGCGTTCACCCCTCCACTTT. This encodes CASSFGRGRSPLHF.

CDR3 sequence reads: CSVATGTGDDYGYTF. In DNA, the CDR3 is TGCAGCGTAGCTACCGGGACAGGGGATGACTATGGCTACACCTTC. The chain has TRBV29-1 and TRBJ1-2; 10 nucleotides match TRBD1. J was trimmed by 3 bases and V by 6 bases; bases with no gene match: 10. Looked up from germline, CDR1 is SQVTM and CDR2 is ANQGSEA. CDR3 length: 15 amino acids.

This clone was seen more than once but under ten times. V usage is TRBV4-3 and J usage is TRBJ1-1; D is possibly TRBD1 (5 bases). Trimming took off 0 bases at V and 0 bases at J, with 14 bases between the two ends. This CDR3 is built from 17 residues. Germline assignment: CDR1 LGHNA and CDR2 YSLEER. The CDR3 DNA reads TGCGCCAGCAGCCAAGATGTGGCAGGGATAATGAACACTGAAGCTTTCTTT. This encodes CASSQDVAGIMNTEAFF.

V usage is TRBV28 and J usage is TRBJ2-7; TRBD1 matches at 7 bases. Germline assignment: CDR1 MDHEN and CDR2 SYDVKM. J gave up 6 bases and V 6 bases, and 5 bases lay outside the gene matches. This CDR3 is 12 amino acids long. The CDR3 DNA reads TGTGCCAGCAGCCCGACAGGGAGCGAGCAGTACTTC. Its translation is CASSPTGSEQYF.